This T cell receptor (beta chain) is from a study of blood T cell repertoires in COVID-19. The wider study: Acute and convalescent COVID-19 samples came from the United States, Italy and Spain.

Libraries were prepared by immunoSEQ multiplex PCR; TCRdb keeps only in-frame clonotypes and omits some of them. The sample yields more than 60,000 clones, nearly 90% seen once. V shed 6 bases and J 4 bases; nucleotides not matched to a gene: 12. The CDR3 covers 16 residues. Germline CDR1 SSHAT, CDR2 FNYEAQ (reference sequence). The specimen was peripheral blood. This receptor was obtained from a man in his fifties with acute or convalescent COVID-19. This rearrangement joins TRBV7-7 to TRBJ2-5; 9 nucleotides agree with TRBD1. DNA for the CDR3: TGTGCCAGCAGTCGACTGACAGGGGGATCGTTAGAGACCCAGTACTTC. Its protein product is CASSRLTGGSLETQYF.